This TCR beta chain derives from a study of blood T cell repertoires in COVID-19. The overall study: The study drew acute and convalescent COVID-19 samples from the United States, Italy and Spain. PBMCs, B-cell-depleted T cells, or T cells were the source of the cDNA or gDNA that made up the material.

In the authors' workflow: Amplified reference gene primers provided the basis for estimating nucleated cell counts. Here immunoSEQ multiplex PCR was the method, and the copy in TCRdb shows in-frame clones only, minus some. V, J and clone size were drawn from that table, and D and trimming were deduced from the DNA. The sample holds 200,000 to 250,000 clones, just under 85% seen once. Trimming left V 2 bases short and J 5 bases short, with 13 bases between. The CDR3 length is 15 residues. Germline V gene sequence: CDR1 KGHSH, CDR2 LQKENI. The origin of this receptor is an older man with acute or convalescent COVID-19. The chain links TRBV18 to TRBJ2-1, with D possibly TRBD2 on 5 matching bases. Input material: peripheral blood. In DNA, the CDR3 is TGTGCCAGCTCACCATTTGAAAAGGGAGACAATGAGCAGTTCTTC. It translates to CASSPFEKGDNEQFF. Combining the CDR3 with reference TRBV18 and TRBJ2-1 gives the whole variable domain NAGVMQNPRHLVRRRGQEARLRCSPMKGHSHVYWYRQLPEEGLKFMVYLQKENIIDESGMPKERFSAEFPKEGPSILRIQQVVRGDSAAYFCASSPFEKGDNEQFFGPGTRLTVL.